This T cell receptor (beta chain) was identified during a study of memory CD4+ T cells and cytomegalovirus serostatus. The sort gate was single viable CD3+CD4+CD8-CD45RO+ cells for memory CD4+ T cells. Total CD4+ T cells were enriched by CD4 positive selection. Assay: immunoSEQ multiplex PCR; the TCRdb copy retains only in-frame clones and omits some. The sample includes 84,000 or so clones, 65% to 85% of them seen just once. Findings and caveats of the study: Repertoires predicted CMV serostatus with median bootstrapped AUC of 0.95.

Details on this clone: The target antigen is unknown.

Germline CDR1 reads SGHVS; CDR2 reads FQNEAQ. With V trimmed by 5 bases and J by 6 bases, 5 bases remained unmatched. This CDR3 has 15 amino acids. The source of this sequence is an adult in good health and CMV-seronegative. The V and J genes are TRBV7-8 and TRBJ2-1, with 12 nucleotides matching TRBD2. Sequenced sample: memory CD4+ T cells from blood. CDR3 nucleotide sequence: TGTGCCAGCAGCCCCGGGACTAGCGGGCTCAATGAGCAGTTCTTC. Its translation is CASSPGTSGLNEQFF.